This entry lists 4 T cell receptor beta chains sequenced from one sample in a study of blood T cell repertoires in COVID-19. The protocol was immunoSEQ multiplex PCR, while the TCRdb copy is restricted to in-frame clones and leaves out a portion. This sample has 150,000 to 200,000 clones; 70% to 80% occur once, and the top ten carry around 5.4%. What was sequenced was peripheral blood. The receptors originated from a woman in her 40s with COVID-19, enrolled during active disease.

The CDR3 nucleotides are TGTGCCAGTAGTATTGGGACAGGGGCTGGAAACACCATATATTTT. Protein: CASSIGTGAGNTIYF. J is TRBJ1-3 and V is TRBV19, with 10 bases aligning to TRBD1. The CDR3 runs to 15 residues. Trimming at V came to 3 bases and at J to 2 bases, leaving 1 base not matched to a gene. Germline values: CDR1 LNHDA, CDR2 SQIVND (reference sequence). Based on the CDR3 plus reference TRBV19 and TRBJ1-3, the full variable domain is DGGITQSPKYLFRKEGQNVTLSCEQNLNHDAMYWYRQDPGQGLRLIYYSQIVNDFQKGDIAEGYSVSREKKESFPLTVTSAQKNPTAFYLCASSIGTGAGNTIYFGEGSWLTVV.

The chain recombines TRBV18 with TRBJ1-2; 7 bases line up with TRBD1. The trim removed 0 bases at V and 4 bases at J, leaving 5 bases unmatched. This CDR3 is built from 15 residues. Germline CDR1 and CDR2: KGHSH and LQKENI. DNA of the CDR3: TGTGCCAGCTCACCACCGGCAGGGGGTGGCTATGGCTACACCTTC. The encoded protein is CASSPPAGGGYGYTF.

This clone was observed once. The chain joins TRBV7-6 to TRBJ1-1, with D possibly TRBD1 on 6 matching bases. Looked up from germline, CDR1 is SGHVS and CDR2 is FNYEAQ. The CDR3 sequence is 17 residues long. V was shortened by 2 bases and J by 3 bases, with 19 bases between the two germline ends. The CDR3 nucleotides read TGTGCCAGCAGCTTATTGGGGGCAGGGGAAGAGGACACTGAAGCTTTCTTT. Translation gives CASSLLGAGEEDTEAFF.

The chain's CDR3 is CASSLRTSGGDTQYF. The DNA of the CDR3 is TGTGCCAGCAGCTTGCGGACTAGCGGGGGGGATACGCAGTATTTT. The chain uses TRBV5-6 and TRBJ2-3; 14 positions match TRBD2. The CDR3 is 15 amino acids. Germline-derived CDR1 and CDR2 are SGHDT and YYEEEE. The junction had 1 base not matched to a gene; V was cut back by 1 base and J by 6 bases.